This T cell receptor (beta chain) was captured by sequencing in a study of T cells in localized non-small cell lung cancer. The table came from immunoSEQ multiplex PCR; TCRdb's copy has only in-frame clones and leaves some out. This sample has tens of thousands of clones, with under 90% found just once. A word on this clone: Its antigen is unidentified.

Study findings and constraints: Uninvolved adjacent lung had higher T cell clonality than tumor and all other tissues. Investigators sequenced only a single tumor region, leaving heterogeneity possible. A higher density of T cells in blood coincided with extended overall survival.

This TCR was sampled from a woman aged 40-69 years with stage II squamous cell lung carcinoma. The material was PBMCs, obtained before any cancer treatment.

The CDR3 nucleotides read TGCGCCAGCAGCCTGACAGGGCTGGGATCTGGAAACACCATATATTTT. It is translated as CASSLTGLGSGNTIYF. V is TRBV4-1 and J is TRBJ1-3; the match to TRBD1 covers 7 bases. CDR1 is MGHRA and CDR2 is YSYEKL in the germline V gene. V lost 4 bases and J lost 1; bases outside the gene matches: 7. The CDR3 contains 16 residues.